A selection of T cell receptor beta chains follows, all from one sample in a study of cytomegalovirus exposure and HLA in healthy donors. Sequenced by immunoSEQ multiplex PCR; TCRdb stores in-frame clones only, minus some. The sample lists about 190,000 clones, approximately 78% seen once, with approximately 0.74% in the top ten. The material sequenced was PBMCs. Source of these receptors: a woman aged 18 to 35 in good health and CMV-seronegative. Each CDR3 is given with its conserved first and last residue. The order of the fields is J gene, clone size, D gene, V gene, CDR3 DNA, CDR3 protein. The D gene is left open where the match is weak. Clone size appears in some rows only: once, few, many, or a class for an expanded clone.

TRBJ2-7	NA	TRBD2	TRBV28	TGTGCCAGCAGTTTGGCTAGCGGGAGCTACGAGCAGTACTTC	CASSLASGSYEQYF
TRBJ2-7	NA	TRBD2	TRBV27	TGTGCCAGCAGTCCCAGAGGCGGGAGGGCCTACGAGCAGTACTTC	CASSPRGGRAYEQYF
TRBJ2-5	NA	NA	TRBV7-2	TGTGCCAGCAGCGAGGGTTGGGAGACCCAGTACTTC	CASSEGWETQYF
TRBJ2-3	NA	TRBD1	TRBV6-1	TGTGCCAGCAGTGATCCGGACAGGGGAGATCTCGGGGATACGCAGTATTTT	CASSDPDRGDLGDTQYF
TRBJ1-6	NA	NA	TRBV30	TGTGCCTGGAGCCCGGACCCACGGGGTTCACCCCTCCACTTT	CAWSPDPRGSPLHF
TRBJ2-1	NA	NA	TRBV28	TGTGCCAGCAGCCCACTAAGCCCGAGGAATGAGCAGTTCTTC	CASSPLSPRNEQFF
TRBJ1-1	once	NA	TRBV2	TGTGCCAGCAGTGTGGCCCAGCGAGGTGAAGCTTTCTTT	CASSVAQRGEAFF
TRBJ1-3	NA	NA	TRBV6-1	TGTGCCAGCAGCCAGGGAAGCAGCTCTGGAAACACCATATATTTT	CASSQGSSSGNTIYF
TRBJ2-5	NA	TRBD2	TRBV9	TGTGCCAGCAGCCCCGCGGGGGGACAATCCTTGGAGGAGACCCAGTACTTC	CASSPAGGQSLEETQYF
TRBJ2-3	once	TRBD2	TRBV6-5	TGTGCCAGCGGATTTAGCGGGGATGCAGATACGCAGTATTTT	CASGFSGDADTQYF
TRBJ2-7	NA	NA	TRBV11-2	TGTGCCAGCAGCTTAGAAACAGGACCCTACGAGCAGTACTTC	CASSLETGPYEQYF
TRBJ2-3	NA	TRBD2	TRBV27	TGTGCCAGCAGTTCCCTGACTAGCGGGAGGGAAAGTACGCAGTATTTT	CASSSLTSGRESTQYF
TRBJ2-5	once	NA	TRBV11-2	TGTGCCAGCAGCGACAGATTTACCCAGGGCAAGGAGACCCAGTACTTC	CASSDRFTQGKETQYF
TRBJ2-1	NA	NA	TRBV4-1	TGCGCCAGCAGCCAAGACGCGGGACGAGTGGATGAGCAGTTCTTC	CASSQDAGRVDEQFF
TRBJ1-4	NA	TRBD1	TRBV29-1	TGCAGCGTTGAGGGCCGGGACAGGGTACGGGAAAAACTGTTTTTT	CSVEGRDRVREKLFF
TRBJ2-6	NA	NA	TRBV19	TGTGCCACCAAACCAGCGTCGGGGGCCAACGTCCTGACTTTC	CATKPASGANVLTF
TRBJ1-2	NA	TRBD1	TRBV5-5	TGTGCCAGCAGCATAGGGGACAGGGAATTCGGTGGCTACACCTTC	CASSIGDREFGGYTF
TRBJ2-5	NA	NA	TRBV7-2	TGTGCCAGCAGCTTAGAATTCGACTCCTGGGAGGCCCAGTACTTC	CASSLEFDSWEAQYF
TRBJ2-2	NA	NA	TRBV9	TGTGCCAGCAGCTCCTCGACAGGAGTAACCGGGGAGCTGTTTTTT	CASSSSTGVTGELFF
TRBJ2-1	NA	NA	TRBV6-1	TGTGCCAGCAGGGTACAGACCACCAATGAGCAGTTCTTC	CASRVQTTNEQFF
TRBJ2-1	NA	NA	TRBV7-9	TGTGCCATCCCCGCAAGAGGGAAAGGCTACAATGAGCAGTTCTTC	CAIPARGKGYNEQFF
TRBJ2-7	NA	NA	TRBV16	TGTGCCAGCAGCCACGCCCCAGGGGTCGACTCCTACGAGCAGTACTTC	CASSHAPGVDSYEQYF
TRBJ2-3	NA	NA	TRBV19	TGTGCCAGTAGTACGACTGGTTGGAGCACAGATACGCAGTATTTT	CASSTTGWSTDTQYF
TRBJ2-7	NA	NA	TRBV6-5	TGTGCCAGCAGTTACCAGGGTCGGTACGAGCAGTACTTC	CASSYQGRYEQYF
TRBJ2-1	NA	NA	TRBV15	TGTGCCACCAGCAGCAGGGACTACAATGAGCAGTTCTTC	CATSSRDYNEQFF
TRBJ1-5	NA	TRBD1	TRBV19	TGTGCCAGTAGTACAATACCGGGACAGGGGAGATATAGCAATCAGCCCCAGCATTTT	CASSTIPGQGRYSNQPQHF
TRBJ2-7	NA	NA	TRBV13	TGTGCCAGCAGCTTCAGGGGCTACGAGCAGTACTTC	CASSFRGYEQYF